The clone carrying this T cell receptor (beta chain) was found many times. The CDR3 totals 18 residues. In germline, CDR1 is SEHNR, CDR2 FQNEAQ (reference sequence). V was trimmed by 3 bases and J by 3 bases, leaving 21 bases between them. This entry belongs to a study of human T cells and chemical hapten exposure. The time point denotes: patch test 1, 2 weeks after DPC sensitization. The treatment was: therapeutic diphenylcyclopropenone sensitization with weekly scalp DPC. Separate cDNA molecules received unique molecular identifiers, which the library attached to them. TCRdb redid the calling of the RACE reads with MiXCR, one entry per CDR3 protein. The sample records some 79,000 distinct CDR3 sequences, over 6% being singletons.

The input for sequencing was whole blood, taken in connection with sensitization to the hapten diphenylcyclopropenone (DPC). This sequence was found in a woman aged 25 to 39 with alopecia areata. Some clones in this sample may be carry-over from other donors' samples. This chain uses TRBV7-9 with TRBJ1-3; D remains unclear. CDR3 DNA: TGTGCCAGCAGCTTTACCCTCAATAGATTCCGGGGTGGAAACACCATATATTTT. Its translation: CASSFTLNRFRGGNTIYF.